The sample holds a few counts of the clone carrying this T cell receptor beta chain. Its antigen is currently unknown. A CD45RO/CCR7/CD25/CD127/CD95/CD27 panel sorted naive, central memory, regulatory and stem cell-like memory CD4+ cells. These data are taken from a study of beta chain features in type 1 diabetes. Study-level results: PCR may have favored shorter templates equally in patients and controls. The VDJ junctions of type 1 diabetes patients carried fewer insertions and more deletions. Significant though moderate, a shortening of TCRB CDR3s appeared in all four CD4+ subsets of Type 1 diabetes patients.

V lost 4 bases and J 11 bases, leaving 23 bases between the germline ends. Per the germline V gene, CDR1 is SEHNR and CDR2 is FQNEAQ (reference sequence). This CDR3 is built from 15 residues. All of the isolated RNA was reverse transcribed, so expressed TCRB transcripts were sequenced. Clones were read by immunoSEQ multiplex PCR, and TCRdb kept only the in-frame ones, dropping some. The profile shows 640,000 or so clones, around an eighth of them singletons. The chain couples TRBV7-9 to TRBJ1-1, with D tentatively TRBD1 (6 bases). The sample was naive CD4+ T cells from blood. This sequence was found in a man aged 18 to 29 with type 1 diabetes. The DNA of the CDR3 is TGTGCCAGCAGCTCGATTTCCGGGCAGGGGTGGCGGGCTTTCTTT. It translates to CASSSISGQGWRAFF.